The rows below give T cell receptor beta chains drawn from one sample of a study of blood T cell repertoires in COVID-19. Assay: immunoSEQ multiplex PCR; the TCRdb copy retains only in-frame clones and omits some. The sample carries 25,000 to 35,000 clones, approximately 82% recorded once. The sequenced sample was peripheral blood. The receptor source for this set is a human donor in a cohort sampled during active COVID-19. Each CDR3 is given with its conserved first and last residue. A D gene is named only where the DNA matches it firmly. Only part of the rows carry a size: once, few, many, or a class if the clone is expanded.

len: 13; j_gene: TRBJ1-2; abundance: .; v_gene: TRBV18; d_gene: TRBD1; CDR3aa: CASSPRTGDGYTF; CDR3nt: TGTGCCAGCTCACCACGGACAGGGGATGGCTACACCTTC
len: 12; j_gene: TRBJ1-2; abundance: .; v_gene: TRBV2; d_gene: .; CDR3aa: CASKRQAYGYTF; CDR3nt: TGTGCCAGCAAGCGACAGGCCTATGGCTACACCTTC
len: 16; j_gene: TRBJ2-7; abundance: .; v_gene: TRBV21-1; d_gene: .; CDR3aa: CASSKVGGVRAYEQYF; CDR3nt: TGTGCCAGCAGCAAAGTAGGGGGGGTTAGGGCCTACGAGCAGTACTTC
len: 14; j_gene: TRBJ1-6; abundance: .; v_gene: TRBV6-5; d_gene: .; CDR3aa: CATQSGSYGSPLHF; CDR3nt: TGTGCCACCCAAAGTGGGAGTTATGGTTCACCCCTCCACTTT
len: 14; j_gene: TRBJ1-2; abundance: .; v_gene: TRBV5-4; d_gene: .; CDR3aa: CASSSRTADYGYTF; CDR3nt: TGTGCCAGCAGTTCTCGGACAGCGGACTATGGCTACACCTTC
len: 15; j_gene: TRBJ1-4; abundance: .; v_gene: TRBV7-2; d_gene: .; CDR3aa: CASSLMGQGGEKLFF; CDR3nt: TGTGCCAGCAGCTTAATGGGCCAGGGCGGTGAAAAACTGTTTTTT
len: 17; j_gene: TRBJ1-6; abundance: .; v_gene: TRBV7-2; d_gene: .; CDR3aa: CASSLLGAHSYNSPLHF; CDR3nt: TGTGCCAGCAGCTTGTTAGGGGCCCACTCCTATAATTCACCCCTCCACTTT
len: 14; j_gene: TRBJ2-3; abundance: .; v_gene: TRBV9; d_gene: .; CDR3aa: CASNRGSSTDTQYF; CDR3nt: TGTGCCAGCAATAGGGGCTCCAGCACAGATACGCAGTATTTT
len: 15; j_gene: TRBJ1-2; abundance: .; v_gene: TRBV5-1; d_gene: .; CDR3aa: CASSLRTAVNYGYTF; CDR3nt: TGCGCCAGCAGCTTAAGGACAGCTGTAAACTATGGCTACACCTTC
len: 15; j_gene: TRBJ1-4; abundance: .; v_gene: TRBV11-2; d_gene: .; CDR3aa: CASSPHREVNEKLFF; CDR3nt: TGTGCCAGCAGCCCTCACCGAGAGGTTAATGAAAAACTGTTTTTT
len: 15; j_gene: TRBJ1-5; abundance: .; v_gene: TRBV28; d_gene: TRBD1; CDR3aa: CASSFWQGAVQPQHF; CDR3nt: TGTGCCAGCAGTTTTTGGCAGGGGGCGGTTCAGCCCCAGCATTTT
len: 13; j_gene: TRBJ1-1; abundance: .; v_gene: TRBV7-3; d_gene: .; CDR3aa: CASSLVPQGKAFF; CDR3nt: TGTGCCAGCAGCTTAGTCCCGCAGGGTAAAGCTTTCTTT
len: 16; j_gene: TRBJ1-3; abundance: .; v_gene: TRBV5-1; d_gene: TRBD1; CDR3aa: CASSTGTANSGNTIYF; CDR3nt: TGCGCCAGCAGCACGGGGACAGCGAACTCTGGAAACACCATATATTTT
len: 13; j_gene: TRBJ2-7; abundance: once; v_gene: TRBV5-1; d_gene: TRBD1; CDR3aa: CASSTGTGREQYF; CDR3nt: TGCGCCAGCAGCACCGGGACAGGTCGCGAGCAGTACTTC
len: 18; j_gene: TRBJ2-4; abundance: few; v_gene: TRBV15; d_gene: TRBD1; CDR3aa: CATSRTSGQGYSRNIQYF; CDR3nt: TGTGCCACCAGCAGAACCTCGGGACAGGGTTATTCGAGAAACATTCAGTACTTC
len: 16; j_gene: TRBJ1-1; abundance: .; v_gene: TRBV4-2; d_gene: TRBD1; CDR3aa: CASSPGQGPGLAEAFF; CDR3nt: TGTGCCAGCAGCCCCGGACAGGGTCCGGGTCTCGCTGAAGCTTTCTTT
len: 13; j_gene: TRBJ2-3; abundance: many; v_gene: TRBV6-1; d_gene: .; CDR3aa: CASSEWDKDTQYF; CDR3nt: TGTGCCAGCAGTGAATGGGACAAAGATACGCAGTATTTT
len: 14; j_gene: TRBJ2-7; abundance: .; v_gene: TRBV2; d_gene: .; CDR3aa: CASSGQGGPYEQYF; CDR3nt: TGTGCCAGCAGTGGGCAGGGAGGTCCCTACGAGCAGTACTTC